This TCR beta chain is from a study of blood T cell repertoires in COVID-19. In the study overall: Acute-phase and convalescent COVID-19 samples originated in the United States, Italy and Spain. PBMCs, B-cell-depleted T cells, or T cells were the source of the cDNA or gDNA that made up the material.

Germline CDR1 SNHLY, CDR2 FYNNEI. The CDR3 totals 13 residues. Trimming stripped 5 bases from V and 7 bases from J, with 14 bases between. In the original analysis: Amplification from reference gene primers served as the basis for estimated nucleated cell counts. Assay used: immunoSEQ multiplex PCR; TCRdb lists only in-frame clones, some missing. The DNA was the basis for D and trimming; V, J and clone size are from that table. The sample has roughly 28,000 clones; about 89% are singletons. The sequencing sample was made of peripheral blood. This clonotype originated in a man aged 70-80 years with active COVID-19. The chain recombines TRBV2 with TRBJ2-5, with unresolved D. In DNA form, the CDR3 reads TGTGCCAGCAGTTTGAGCACCCGCGGGACCCAGTACTTC. Protein product: CASSLSTRGTQYF.